This entry lists 24 T cell receptor beta chains sequenced from one sample in a study of blood T cells in healthy people across ages. Through a sample-barcoded 5' primer and a J-beta primer mix, a second PCR was run for roughly 7 to 12 cycles. TCRdb re-called the 5' RACE reads through MiXCR, storing one row per CDR3 protein. The sample consists of 1.5 million to 1.9 million distinct CDR3 sequences, roughly 43% of them appearing once. The specimen sequenced was blood. The receptors come from a woman younger than 30 in good health.

The chain is built from TRBV18 and TRBJ2-6; D not resolved. Trimming took 6 bases from V and 0 from J, leaving 15 bases between them. This CDR3 is built from 17 residues. Germline CDR1 KGHSH, CDR2 LQKENI. The CDR3 DNA is TGTGCCAGCTCCCAGAATAACCCAGGCTCTGGGGCCAACGTCCTGACTTTC. It specifies CASSQNNPGSGANVLTF. Looking up the rest from reference TRBV18 and TRBJ2-6 gives the full variable domain: NAGVMQNPRHLVRRRGQEARLRCSPMKGHSHVYWYRQLPEEGLKFMVYLQKENIIDESGMPKERFSAEFPKEGPSILRIQQVVRGDSAAYFCASSQNNPGSGANVLTFGAGSRLTVL.

The V and J genes are TRBV4-2 and TRBJ1-2, with D possibly being TRBD1 (5 bases). This CDR3 contains 15 residues. The ends were cut back, 2 bases at V and 1 base at J, with 11 bases in the middle. CDR1 and CDR2 from the germline V gene are LGHNA and YNFKEQ. The chain's CDR3 is CASSQPKGINYGYTF. In DNA form, the CDR3 reads TGTGCCAGCAGCCAACCGAAGGGGATTAACTATGGCTACACCTTC.

The chain joins TRBV5-4 to TRBJ1-6; no reliable D call. V was cut by 0 bases and J by 0 bases, with 4 bases left in between. This CDR3 has 15 amino acids. Per the germline V gene, CDR1 is SGHNT and CDR2 is YYREEE (reference sequence). The CDR3 protein is CASSLAHSYNSPLHF. The DNA of the CDR3 is TGTGCCAGCAGCTTGGCTCACTCCTATAATTCACCCCTCCACTTT.

The CDR3 is CASSESKIRSQPQHF. The CDR3 DNA reads TGTGCCAGCAGTGAATCAAAAATACGGTCTCAGCCCCAGCATTTT. The V call is TRBV6-4, the J call TRBJ1-5, with D uncertain. V lost 3 bases and J lost 6, with 15 bases in between. The CDR3 extends over 15 amino acids. CDR1 and CDR2 from the germline V gene are MRHNA and SNTAGT.

This clonotype was seen a few times. The V call is TRBV6-2 or TRBV6-3, the J call TRBJ1-2; 7 bases agree with TRBD1. The CDR3 is 12 residues long. Trimming took 6 bases from V and 8 from J; bases not matched to a gene: 6. CDR1 MNHEY and CDR2 SVGEGT come from the germline V gene. CDR3 region: CASRSDRSGYTF. For the CDR3, the DNA is TGTGCCAGCAGATCGGACAGGTCCGGCTACACCTTC.

The J gene is TRBJ2-1, the V gene TRBV7-8; 8 nucleotides line up with TRBD2. The junction had 7 bases not matched to a gene; V was cut back by 5 bases and J by 4 bases. Germline assignment: CDR1 SGHVS and CDR2 FQNEAQ. This CDR3 has 15 amino acids. The CDR3: CASSPRLAKYNEQFF. In DNA form, the CDR3 reads TGTGCCAGCAGCCCCCGACTAGCGAAATACAATGAGCAGTTCTTC.

This chain uses TRBV4-3 with TRBJ2-2, with D tentatively TRBD1 (6 bases). V lost 0 bases and J 4 bases, leaving 15 bases between the germline ends. The CDR3 loop spans 17 amino acids. Per the germline V gene, CDR1 is LGHNA and CDR2 is YSLEER. In nucleotides, the CDR3 is TGCGCCAGCAGCCAAGATTTACACAGGGTGGGCACCGGGGAGCTGTTTTTT. It yields the protein CASSQDLHRVGTGELFF.

The chain uses TRBV27 and TRBJ2-5; 8 bases agree with TRBD1. The DNA end lines up better with TRBJ2-7; the J call may be wrong. The CDR3 sequence is 14 residues long. The germline gives CDR1 MNHEY, CDR2 SMNVEV (reference sequence). CDR3 sequence: CASSPDRGKYEQYF. Here the CDR3 DNA reads TGTGCCAGTTCACCCGACAGGGGAAAATACGAGCAGTACTTC.

This clonotype has more than one count but fewer than ten. V usage is TRBV7-6 and J usage is TRBJ2-3; 9 nucleotides agree with TRBD1. J gave up 7 bases and V 5 bases, and 7 bases lay outside the gene matches. There are 14 residues in the CDR3. Germline lookup yields CDR1 SGHVS and CDR2 FNYEAQ. The CDR3: CASSQGTGQNTQYF. The CDR3 DNA sequence: TGTGCCAGCAGCCAAGGGACAGGGCAGAATACGCAGTATTTT. The whole variable domain, filled in from reference TRBV7-6 and TRBJ2-3, reads GAGVSQSPRYKVTKRGQDVALRCDPISGHVSLYWYRQALGQGPEFLTYFNYEAQQDKSGLPNDRFSAERPEGSISTLTIQRTEQRDSAMYRCASSQGTGQNTQYFGPGTRLTVL.

The V call is TRBV5-1, the J call TRBJ2-7; D is ambiguous. CDR1 and CDR2 (germline): SGHRS, YFSETQ. The CDR3 contains 13 residues. Trimming took 4 bases from V and 3 from J, leaving 11 bases between them. CDR3: CASSGETGYEQYF. For the CDR3, the DNA is TGCGCCAGCAGCGGGGAAACCGGCTACGAGCAGTACTTC.

The chain carries TRBV6-2 or TRBV6-3 and TRBJ2-5, with a possible D match to TRBD2 (5 bases). The CDR3 sequence is 15 residues long. The germline gives CDR1 MNHEY, CDR2 SVGEGT. V dropped 2 bases and J dropped 11 bases, with 21 bases sitting between them. CDR3 residues: CASSYKAGELGEQYF. The CDR3 coding sequence is TGTGCCAGCAGTTACAAGGCAGGCGAGTTGGGAGAGCAGTACTTC.

The chain carries TRBV28 and TRBJ2-1; a weak D match, TRBD2 (5 bases). Trimming cost V 6 bases and J 5 bases, with 17 bases left between them. Germline values: CDR1 MDHEN, CDR2 SYDVKM. The CDR3 loop spans 15 amino acids. This CDR3 reads CASRKGLLRDNEQFF. The CDR3 DNA is TGTGCCAGCAGGAAAGGACTCCTAAGGGACAATGAGCAGTTCTTC.

This chain connects TRBV6-2 or TRBV6-3 to TRBJ1-2; no definite D call. Trimming left V 7 bases short and J 4 bases short, with 19 bases between. The CDR3 totals 15 residues. Per the germline V gene, CDR1 is MNHEY and CDR2 is SVGEGT. As DNA, the CDR3 is TGTGCCAGCACCGAGGACCCAATGATGACCTATGGCTACACCTTC. Translated: CASTEDPMMTYGYTF.

This chain joins TRBV20-1 and TRBJ2-7, with 7 bases matching TRBD1. V lost 0 bases to trimming and J lost 0 bases; unmatched junction nucleotides: 5. CDR1 is DFQATT, CDR2 SNEGSKA, per germline (reference sequence). This CDR3 has 15 residues. In DNA, the CDR3 is TGCAGTGCTAGAGATTTACAGGGGAGCTCCTACGAGCAGTACTTC. As protein: CSARDLQGSSYEQYF.

This chain links TRBV7-6 with TRBJ2-5, with D hard to call. Germline CDR1 is SGHVS and CDR2 is FNYEAQ. V lost 7 bases and J 11 bases, leaving 14 bases between the germline ends. CDR3 length equals 11 residues. CDR3 in DNA: TGTGCCAGCAACGAGACCCAGGAGCAGTACTTC. Protein sequence: CASNETQEQYF.

J is TRBJ1-3 and V is TRBV4-1, with D uncertain. Trimming stripped 2 bases from V and 2 bases from J, with 4 bases between. Germline loops: CDR1 MGHRA, CDR2 YSYEKL. There are 13 residues in the CDR3. As DNA, the CDR3 is TGCGCCAGCAGCCAATTAACTGGAAACACCATATATTTT. It yields the protein CASSQLTGNTIYF.

The chain carries TRBV29-1 and TRBJ1-2; no definite D call. With 5 bases removed from V and 3 bases from J, the gap between germline ends came to 16 bases. CDR3 length: 14 amino acids. Germline CDR1 is SQVTM and CDR2 is ANQGSEA. The CDR3 DNA follows: TGCAGCGTTCGGACCGGGGAGGGATACTATGGCTACACCTTC. Translating gives CSVRTGEGYYGYTF. The entire variable domain, with the rest obtained from reference TRBV29-1 and TRBJ1-2, is as follows: SAVISQKPSRDICQRGTSLTIQCQVDSQVTMMFWYRQQPGQSLTLIATANQGSEATYESGFVIDKFPISRPNLTFSTLTVSNMSPEDSSIYLCSVRTGEGYYGYTFGSGTRLTVV.

The chain carries TRBV29-1 and TRBJ1-2; D not resolved. Looked up from germline, CDR1 is SQVTM and CDR2 is ANQGSEA. CDR3 length equals 11 residues. The V and J ends lost 6 bases and 2 bases respectively, with 7 bases between them. CDR3 in amino acids: CSVYSNYGYTF. CDR3 coding DNA: TGCAGCGTGTACTCCAACTATGGCTACACCTTC.

V is TRBV24-1 and J is TRBJ2-1; TRBD2 aligns across 11 bases. This CDR3 is built from 16 residues. V lost 4 bases and J lost 5; bases outside the gene matches: 6. Germline lookup yields CDR1 KGHDR and CDR2 SFDVKD. In DNA, the CDR3 is TGTGCCACCAGTGACGCCGGGACTAGCGGAGACAATGAGCAGTTCTTC. This encodes CATSDAGTSGDNEQFF.

This clonotype appeared a few times. The V and J genes are TRBV7-2 and TRBJ2-5; 9 bases line up with TRBD2. The CDR3 length is 15 residues. V gave up 1 base and J gave up 5 bases; unmatched junction bases: 5. Germline V CDR1 and CDR2: SGHTA, FQGNSA. CDR3 sequence reads: CASSLGGGAWETQYF. The CDR3, as DNA: TGTGCCAGCAGCTTAGGCGGGGGGGCCTGGGAGACCCAGTACTTC.

This clonotype was recorded a few times. The rearrangement joins TRBV20-1 to TRBJ2-7; a weak D match, TRBD2 (6 bases). CDR1 is DFQATT, CDR2 SNEGSKA, per germline (reference sequence). The CDR3 sequence is 14 residues long. V was cut by 6 bases and J by 1 base, with 16 bases left in between. The CDR3 spells CSARPGLLSYEQYF. Here the CDR3 DNA reads TGCAGTGCAAGACCGGGACTCCTATCCTACGAGCAGTACTTC.

This clonotype was detected only a few times. J is TRBJ2-5 and V is TRBV27; 11 nucleotides agree with TRBD2. CDR1 and CDR2 (germline): MNHEY, SMNVEV (reference sequence). The V and J ends lost 6 bases and 1 base, in that order; junction bases with no gene match: 7. The CDR3 length is 16 residues. CDR3 DNA sequence: TGTGCCAGCAGCCGGGCCGGGACTAGCGGCCAAGAGACCCAGTACTTC. As protein: CASSRAGTSGQETQYF.

The chain employs TRBV7-2 and TRBJ1-1, with a weak D call TRBD1 (5 bases). The V gene lost 3 bases and the J gene lost 1 base, with 12 bases spanning the gap. The CDR3 extends over 15 amino acids. Germline CDR1 is SGHTA and CDR2 is FQGNSA. CDR3 sequence (DNA): TGTGCCAGCAGCTTGTGGGACCCATCGAACACTGAAGCTTTCTTT. This codes for CASSLWDPSNTEAFF.

The chain combines TRBV2 with TRBJ2-5; TRBD1 is a possible D gene (6 bases). Germline CDR1 reads SNHLY; CDR2 reads FYNNEI. This CDR3 is built from 13 residues. The V end lost 2 bases, the J end lost 2 bases, and 6 bases lay between the germline ends. Written as DNA, the CDR3 is TGTGCCAGCAGTGAACAGGGGCAAGAGACCCAGTACTTC. This gives the protein CASSEQGQETQYF.